Following are 30 T cell receptor beta chains from one sample sequenced in a study of blood T cell repertoires in COVID-19. This table comes from immunoSEQ multiplex PCR, and its TCRdb copy is limited to in-frame clones, with some not included. The profile shows 210,000 or so clones, less than 85% of them singletons. Sequences were obtained from peripheral blood. The origin of the receptors is a man aged 50-59 years who had recovered from COVID-19.

This chain links TRBV12-3 or TRBV12-4 with TRBJ1-2; TRBD1 is a possible D gene (6 bases). Deletions cut 5 bases from V and 8 bases from J, with 15 bases between. The CDR3 length is 13 residues. The CDR3 loop reads CASSLLGQYGYTF. DNA for the CDR3: TGTGCCAGCAGTCTTCTTGGACAGTACGGCTACACCTTC.

As for this clone: An end of the junction differs from the germline gene, which may be a read error. The genes are TRBV7-9 and TRBJ2-7, with 12 bases matching TRBD2. CDR1 is SEHNR, CDR2 FQNEAQ, per germline (reference sequence). This CDR3 is built from 16 residues. CDR3 bases: TGTGCCAGCAGCTTAGCCCGGACTAGCGGGAAGGATGAGCAATACTTC. Its translation: CASSLARTSGKDEQYF.

This chain uses TRBV19 with TRBJ1-1, with D possibly being TRBD1 (6 bases). V lost 3 bases and J lost 7, with 18 bases in between. CDR1 and CDR2 (germline): LNHDA, SQIVND (reference sequence). CDR3 length equals 15 residues. CDR3 in amino acids: CASSMFGKGDNEAFF. Here the CDR3 DNA reads TGTGCCAGTAGTATGTTCGGCAAAGGGGACAATGAAGCTTTCTTT.

V usage is TRBV25-1 and J usage is TRBJ2-1; the match to TRBD2 covers 9 bases. The CDR3 spans 17 residues. After removal of 5 bases from V and 0 bases from J, the junction contained 8 bases not matched to a gene. Germline V gene lookup returns CDR1 MGHDK and CDR2 SYGVNS. The CDR3 DNA reads TGTGCCAGCAGTACTCGAAGAGCGGGAGGCTCCTACAATGAGCAGTTCTTC. Translation: CASSTRRAGGSYNEQFF.

The chain is built from TRBV24-1 and TRBJ2-2; the match to TRBD1 covers 11 bases. The V and J ends lost 9 bases and 4 bases, in that order; junction bases with no gene match: 12. Germline CDR1 and CDR2: KGHDR and SFDVKD. This CDR3 contains 17 residues. The CDR3 nucleotides are TGTGCCACCGGGACAGGGGGTCCTACCGCCCCCACCGGGGAGCTGTTTTTT. Residues: CATGTGGPTAPTGELFF.

The rearrangement joins TRBV15 to TRBJ2-7; the D is unclear. Trimming cost V 2 bases and J 2 bases, with 10 bases left between them. Germline V CDR1 and CDR2: LNHNV, YYDKDF (reference sequence). The CDR3 is 14 amino acids. The CDR3 reads CATSRTVEAYEQYF. The CDR3 DNA reads as TGTGCCACCAGCAGAACCGTAGAAGCCTACGAGCAGTACTTC.

This clone was detected ten times or more. The chain joins TRBV9 to TRBJ2-7; 11 nucleotides match TRBD2. The CDR3 runs 15 residues. Germline V lookup: CDR1 SGDLS, CDR2 YYNGEE. V gave up 4 bases and J gave up 3 bases; unmatched junction bases: 6. CDR3 residues: CASSTSSGRFYEQYF. The CDR3 DNA reads as TGTGCCAGCAGCACATCTAGCGGGAGGTTCTACGAGCAGTACTTC. The whole variable domain, remainder taken from reference TRBV9 and TRBJ2-7, is DSGVTQTPKHLITATGQRVTLRCSPRSGDLSVYWYQQSLDQGLQFLIQYYNGEERAKGNILERFSAQQFPDLHSELNLSSLELGDSALYFCASSTSSGRFYEQYFGPGTRLTVT.

CDR3 amino acids: CASSIDLYPVNIQYF. The CDR3 DNA reads as TGTGCCAGTAGTATAGATCTTTACCCGGTCAACATTCAGTACTTC. V is TRBV19 and J is TRBJ2-4; no firm D call. Per germline, CDR1 LNHDA and CDR2 SQIVND (reference sequence). This CDR3 has 15 residues. Trimming removed 0 bases from V and 7 bases from J, with 13 bases in between. The whole variable domain, filled in from reference TRBV19 and TRBJ2-4, reads DGGITQSPKYLFRKEGQNVTLSCEQNLNHDAMYWYRQDPGQGLRLIYYSQIVNDFQKGDIAEGYSVSREKKESFPLTVTSAQKNPTAFYLCASSIDLYPVNIQYFGAGTRLSVL.

The V and J genes are TRBV7-6 and TRBJ2-7; 11 positions agree with TRBD2. The ends lost 6 bases at V and 1 base at J; junction bases unmatched: 14. Per the germline V gene, CDR1 is SGHVS and CDR2 is FNYEAQ. The CDR3 covers 18 residues. CDR3 sequence (DNA): TGTGCCAGCAGTTCTAGCCCTCCGGGACTAGCGGTATCCTACGAGCAGTACTTC. It encodes CASSSSPPGLAVSYEQYF.

The sample holds one count of this clone. V gene TRBV11-1 combines with J gene TRBJ2-3; D call uncertain. Looked up from germline, CDR1 is SGHAT and CDR2 is FQDESV (reference sequence). The CDR3 is 15 amino acids. V was shortened by 4 bases and J by 0 bases, with 11 bases between the two germline ends. The chain's CDR3 is CASSSPQLSTDTQYF. In DNA, the CDR3 is TGTGCCAGCAGCTCCCCCCAGTTGAGCACAGATACGCAGTATTTT.

The J gene is TRBJ2-7, the V gene TRBV3-1 (or the pseudogene TRBV3-2), with 14 bases fitting TRBD2. Germline values: CDR1 LGHDT, CDR2 YNNKEL (reference sequence). This CDR3 comprises 18 residues. Trimming took 0 bases from V and 6 from J; bases not matched to a gene: 10. CDR3 DNA: TGTGCCAGCAGCCAAGAACGACTAGCGGGAGGGCCTCGCGGCGAGCAGTACTTC. Amino acids: CASSQERLAGGPRGEQYF.

This clone was observed once. The rearrangement joins TRBV5-4 to TRBJ2-7, with D possibly being TRBD2 (5 bases). In germline, CDR1 is SGHNT, CDR2 YYREEE (reference sequence). This CDR3 contains 15 residues. Trimming took off 1 base at V and 0 bases at J, with 11 bases between the two ends. The CDR3 DNA sequence: TGTGCCAGCAGCTTGTACCATCGGGGCTCCTACGAGCAGTACTTC. This codes for CASSLYHRGSYEQYF. Variable domain in full (rest from reference TRBV5-4 and TRBJ2-7): ETGVTQSPTHLIKTRGQQVTLRCSSQSGHNTVSWYQQALGQGPQFIFQYYREEENGRGNFPPRFSGLQFPNYSSELNVNALELDDSALYLCASSLYHRGSYEQYFGPGTRLTVT.

This clone was found a few times. The chain links TRBV6-5 to TRBJ2-1; perhaps TRBD2 as D (5 bases). Germline lookup yields CDR1 MNHEY and CDR2 SVGAGI. This CDR3 region has 11 residues. The ends were cut back, 4 bases at V and 13 bases at J, with 11 bases in the middle. CDR3 nucleotides: TGTGCCAGCAGTTTCCGGGATTCTCAGTTCTTC. This encodes CASSFRDSQFF.

V and J are TRBV19 and TRBJ2-2; TRBD2 agrees at 9 bases. J lost 5 bases, V lost 3 bases, and 4 bases had no gene match. CDR3 length: 15 residues. Germline V gives CDR1 LNHDA, CDR2 SQIVND (reference sequence). The CDR3: CASSMGTSPTGELFF. CDR3 sequence (DNA): TGTGCCAGTAGTATGGGGACTAGCCCGACCGGGGAGCTGTTTTTT.

The CDR3 bases are TGTGCCAGCTCACCGGGGACACCCTCTGGAAACACCATATATTTT. It specifies CASSPGTPSGNTIYF. This sequence joins TRBV18 and TRBJ1-3; weak D call: TRBD1 (6 bases). Germline CDR1 reads KGHSH; CDR2 reads LQKENI. Trimming cost V 3 bases and J 0 bases, with 9 bases left between them. The CDR3 runs to 15 residues.

V is TRBV7-2 and J is TRBJ1-2, with a weak D call TRBD1 (6 bases). The V and J ends lost 2 bases and 8 bases respectively, with 15 bases between them. The CDR3 covers 14 residues. Germline lookup yields CDR1 SGHTA and CDR2 FQGNSA. The CDR3 sequence is CASSLTGLSRGYTF. The CDR3 DNA reads TGTGCCAGCAGCTTAACAGGGTTGTCGCGAGGCTACACCTTC.

The J gene is TRBJ1-3, the V gene TRBV30, with D hard to call. V lost 2 bases and J 0 bases, leaving 5 bases between the germline ends. The CDR3 extends over 13 amino acids. CDR1 GTSNPN and CDR2 SVGIG come from the germline V gene (reference sequence). This CDR3 is CAWSRGSGNTIYF. DNA of the CDR3: TGTGCCTGGAGTCGGGGCTCTGGAAACACCATATATTTT.

This rearrangement joins TRBV5-1 to TRBJ1-3, with TRBD1 as a possible D gene (5 bases). Germline values: CDR1 SGHRS, CDR2 YFSETQ. The ends were cut back, 1 base at V and 2 bases at J, with 13 bases in the middle. The CDR3 runs 16 residues. For the CDR3, the DNA is TGCGCCAGCAGCTTGTTTTCGCAGGGAACTGGAAACACCATATATTTT. Translated, it gives CASSLFSQGTGNTIYF. The full variable domain, its missing parts supplied by reference TRBV5-1 and TRBJ1-3, is KAGVTQTPRYLIKTRGQQVTLSCSPISGHRSVSWYQQTPGQGLQFLFEYFSETQRNKGNFPGRFSGRQFSNSRSEMNVSTLELGDSALYLCASSLFSQGTGNTIYFGEGSWLTVV.

This clone was seen once. The chain employs TRBV29-1 and TRBJ2-7; the D gene is possibly TRBD1 (5 bases). CDR1 is SQVTM and CDR2 is ANQGSEA in the germline V gene. The CDR3 spans 13 residues. Trimming left V 3 bases short and J 4 bases short, with 13 bases between. CDR3 coding DNA: TGCAGCGTTGAGGGGCAGGGTATTTACGAGCAGTACTTC. Its translation is CSVEGQGIYEQYF.

This clone was seen a few times. The chain carries TRBV30 and TRBJ2-7, with 9 bases aligning to TRBD2. From germline, CDR1 is GTSNPN and CDR2 SVGIG (reference sequence). The V gene end was trimmed by 1 base and the J gene end by 2 bases; junction bases not matched to a gene: 9. CDR3 length: 16 residues. The CDR3 DNA reads TGTGCCTGGAGTGGGGGGGTTAGCGGGAGTACCTACGAGCAGTACTTC. Its translation: CAWSGGVSGSTYEQYF.

The V and J genes are TRBV5-4 and TRBJ2-1; 9 nucleotides agree with TRBD2. The J segment lost 7 bases and the V segment lost 4 bases, leaving 9 bases of the junction unmatched. This CDR3 has 15 residues. The germline gives CDR1 SGHNT, CDR2 YYREEE (reference sequence). The CDR3 nucleotides are TGTGCCAGCAGCCCAGCGGGAGGCTGGGGTAATGAGCAGTTCTTC. Protein sequence: CASSPAGGWGNEQFF.

This clone was found once. V and J are TRBV27 and TRBJ2-1; TRBD2 agrees at 10 bases. Germline V lookup: CDR1 MNHEY, CDR2 SMNVEV (reference sequence). Germline trimming cut 5 bases from V and 6 bases from J; bases unmatched to any gene: 7. CDR3 length: 15 amino acids. The CDR3 sequence: CASSKLAGGINEQFF. The CDR3 nucleotides read TGTGCCAGCAGTAAGTTAGCGGGAGGAATCAATGAGCAGTTCTTC.

The chain carries TRBV6-1 and TRBJ1-1, with TRBD1 matching 9 bases. Trimming at V came to 2 bases and at J to 5 bases, leaving 6 bases not matched to a gene. CDR3 size: 15 residues. Germline assignment: CDR1 MNHNS and CDR2 SASEGT. This CDR3 is CASSELRQGVTEAFF. The CDR3 DNA follows: TGTGCCAGCAGTGAACTTAGACAGGGGGTTACTGAAGCTTTCTTT.

This chain links TRBV27 with TRBJ2-7, with 10 bases fitting TRBD1. Germline trimming cut 5 bases from V and 4 bases from J; bases unmatched to any gene: 5. CDR3 size: 14 residues. Per the germline V gene, CDR1 is MNHEY and CDR2 is SMNVEV (reference sequence). CDR3 residues: CASSPWDRGYEQYF. CDR3 bases: TGTGCCAGCAGTCCCTGGGACAGGGGATACGAGCAGTACTTC.

The chain has TRBV9 and TRBJ1-5; a possible D gene is TRBD1 (5 bases). The germline gives CDR1 SGDLS, CDR2 YYNGEE. The V end was cut by 1 base, the J end by 7 bases, with 12 bases between. This CDR3 region has 14 residues. CDR3: CASSVWQDNQPQHF. The CDR3 DNA reads as TGTGCCAGCAGCGTATGGCAGGACAACCAGCCCCAGCATTTT.

The chain combines TRBV7-2 with TRBJ2-1; a possible D gene is TRBD1 (6 bases). CDR1 is SGHTA and CDR2 is FQGNSA in the germline V gene. This CDR3 is 14 amino acids long. V lost 4 bases and J lost 15, with 22 bases in between. In nucleotides, the CDR3 is TGTGCCAGCAGCTCACAGGGTGTTTTTTCCCCCGCGTTCTTC. The encoded protein is CASSSQGVFSPAFF.

CDR3: CASSQDPARLSYNEQFF. The CDR3 nucleotides read TGCGCCAGCAGCCAAGATCCTGCTAGGCTATCCTACAATGAGCAGTTCTTC. J is TRBJ2-1 and V is TRBV4-1; D not resolved. This CDR3 region has 17 residues. The germline CDR1 and CDR2 sequences are MGHRA and YSYEKL. V lost 0 bases, J lost 1 base, and 13 bases lay in between.

This chain links TRBV18 with TRBJ2-1; 13 bases fit TRBD2. The CDR3 loop spans 16 amino acids. CDR1 is KGHSH and CDR2 is LQKENI in the germline V gene. J gave up 3 bases and V 3 bases, and 2 bases lay outside the gene matches. The CDR3, as DNA: TGTGCCAGCTCACCCGGACTAGCGGGAGTCTACAATGAGCAGTTCTTC. Its protein is CASSPGLAGVYNEQFF.

This CDR3 is CASSPTPHDEQYF. The CDR3, as DNA: TGTGCCAGCAGTCCCACTCCTCACGACGAGCAGTACTTC. This chain uses TRBV27 with TRBJ2-7; D unclear. The CDR3 runs to 13 residues. Deletions cut 5 bases from V and 5 bases from J, with 13 bases between. The germline gives CDR1 MNHEY, CDR2 SMNVEV (reference sequence).

This clone occurred once. This chain joins TRBV6-4 and TRBJ2-2; 8 nucleotides align to TRBD2. The CDR3 is made up of 15 amino acids. V lost 5 bases to trimming and J lost 5 bases; unmatched junction nucleotides: 7. Germline V gene data show CDR1 as MRHNA and CDR2 as SNTAGT. The chain's CDR3 is CASSPAGVWTGELFF. The CDR3 region has the DNA TGTGCCAGCAGTCCAGCGGGAGTTTGGACCGGGGAGCTGTTTTTT.